These T cell receptor beta chains were read from a single sample in a study of cytotoxic CD8 clonotypes in ibrutinib-treated CLL. The assay was immunoSEQ multiplex PCR, and TCRdb's table has in-frame clones only and misses some. The sample includes around 140,000 clones, about three quarters of them seen just once. The specimen was PBMCs, collected after 24 months of ibrutinib treatment. The origin of the receptors is a human donor with chronic lymphocytic leukemia. CDR3s include the opening cysteine and the closing phenylalanine or tryptophan. A D gene is named only where the DNA matches it firmly. Clone size is not always given. Where it is, it says once, few, many or a class for expanded clones.

J gene,V gene,CDR3 length,clone size,D gene,CDR3 protein,CDR3 DNA
TRBJ2-7,TRBV30,13,.,.,CAWNRWPPYEQYF,TGTGCCTGGAATAGGTGGCCCCCCTACGAGCAGTACTTC
TRBJ1-2,TRBV19,16,few,TRBD1,CASSIPLPGQGAGYTF,TGTGCCAGTAGTATCCCACTACCGGGACAGGGGGCGGGCTACACCTTC
TRBJ1-5,TRBV6-1,13,.,.,CASQTGGRQPQHF,TGTGCCAGCCAAACGGGCGGGCGACAGCCCCAGCATTTT
TRBJ1-5,TRBV19,14,.,.,CATKAGHFHQPQHF,TGTGCCACCAAGGCGGGACATTTCCATCAGCCCCAGCATTTT
TRBJ1-1,TRBV5-4,13,.,.,CASSLVGSAEAFF,TGTGCCAGCAGCTTGGTGGGCTCGGCTGAAGCTTTCTTT
TRBJ1-3,TRBV29-1,12,.,.,CSAGHSGNTIYF,TGCAGCGCGGGGCACTCTGGAAACACCATATATTTT
TRBJ2-7,TRBV7-6,16,.,TRBD1,CASSFRRGPYSYEQYF,TGTGCCAGCAGCTTCCGAAGGGGGCCCTACTCCTACGAGCAGTACTTC
TRBJ2-5,TRBV27,13,.,.,CASSLGSRETQYF,TGTGCCAGCAGTCTCGGTTCCCGAGAGACCCAGTACTTC
TRBJ2-3,TRBV5-4,16,.,.,CASSLAGRARTDTQYF,TGTGCCAGCAGCTTGGCGGGTAGGGCCCGCACAGATACGCAGTATTTT
TRBJ2-1,TRBV10-3,15,.,TRBD2,CAIRSGGAGYNEQFF,TGTGCCATCAGGAGCGGGGGGGCGGGTTACAATGAGCAGTTCTTC
TRBJ1-5,TRBV9,15,.,.,CASSTRGLSGQPQHF,TGTGCCAGCAGCACGAGGGGTCTCTCGGGTCAGCCCCAGCATTTT
TRBJ1-5,TRBV27,14,.,.,CASSTVGFLGPQHF,TGTGCCAGCAGTACGGTAGGGTTCCTAGGGCCCCAGCATTTT
TRBJ2-1,TRBV29-1,14,.,.,CSVPMGGSYNEQFF,TGCAGCGTGCCTATGGGGGGTTCCTACAATGAGCAGTTCTTC
TRBJ2-5,TRBV7-2,16,.,.,CASSLGGPGPQETQYF,TGTGCCAGCAGCTTAGGGGGACCGGGACCCCAAGAGACCCAGTACTTC
TRBJ2-3,TRBV10-3,19,.,TRBD2,CAISESAGLAGVGADTQYF,TGTGCCATCAGTGAGTCGGCGGGACTAGCGGGAGTCGGAGCAGATACGCAGTATTTT
TRBJ2-5,TRBV15,12,few,.,CATSRDVETQYF,TGTGCCACCAGCCGGGACGTGGAGACCCAGTACTTC
TRBJ2-7,TRBV28,13,.,.,CASSLGFTYEQYF,TGTGCCAGCAGCTTAGGCTTCACCTACGAGCAGTACTTC
TRBJ2-5,TRBV19,15,.,.,CASSIGGDPRETQYF,TGTGCCAGTAGTATAGGGGGGGACCCAAGAGAGACCCAGTACTTC
TRBJ2-7,TRBV15,14,.,TRBD1,CATSTEGQSQPPYF,TGTGCCACCAGCACAGAGGGACAGTCGCAACCCCCCTACTTC
TRBJ2-6,TRBV28,15,.,.,CASSSPSVGANVLTF,TGTGCCAGCAGTTCCCCCAGCGTTGGGGCCAACGTCCTGACTTTC
TRBJ2-7,TRBV2,12,.,TRBD1,CASRDRGREQYF,TGTGCCAGCAGGGACAGGGGGCGAGAGCAGTACTTC
TRBJ1-3,TRBV25-1,16,.,.,CASSEYHSTSGNTIYF,TGTGCCAGCAGTGAATATCACTCGACCTCTGGAAACACCATATATTTT
TRBJ2-3,TRBV7-9,13,.,.,CASSLDGTDTQYF,TGTGCCAGCAGCTTGGACGGCACAGATACGCAGTATTTT
TRBJ2-7,TRBV7-2,14,.,.,CASSLGTQGYEQYF,TGTGCCAGCAGCTTAGGGACCCAGGGTTACGAGCAGTACTTC
TRBJ2-7,TRBV4-2,15,.,.,CASSLGSLTEREQYF,TGTGCCAGCAGCCTAGGGTCCTTAACGGAGCGCGAGCAGTACTTC
TRBJ2-3,TRBV7-6,15,few,.,CASSQPGHSTDTQYF,TGTGCCAGCAGCCAGCCGGGCCACAGCACAGATACGCAGTATTTT
TRBJ2-1,TRBV27,13,many,.,CASSWFGGREQFF,TGTGCCAGCAGTTGGTTCGGGGGTCGGGAGCAGTTCTTC